This T cell receptor beta chain derives from a study of cytomegalovirus exposure and HLA in healthy donors. Clones were read by immunoSEQ multiplex PCR, and TCRdb kept only the in-frame ones, dropping some. The sample has about 110,000 clones; 88% are singletons. Points from the study as a whole: Whilst most TCR sequences proved rare, a subset of public TCRs occurred across many donors.

Regarding this clone: No antigen is known for it.

With V trimmed by 2 bases and J by 8 bases, 10 bases remained unmatched. The germline gives CDR1 LGHNA, CDR2 YSLEER. The length of the CDR3 is 15 residues. The specimen was PBMCs. The chain joins TRBV4-3 to TRBJ1-2; 8 bases line up with TRBD1. This sequence was found in a woman between 18 and 29 years old in good health and CMV-seropositive. The CDR3, as DNA: TGCGCCAGCAGCCAAAACACAGGGGGAACGGGAGGCTACACCTTC. Its protein is CASSQNTGGTGGYTF.